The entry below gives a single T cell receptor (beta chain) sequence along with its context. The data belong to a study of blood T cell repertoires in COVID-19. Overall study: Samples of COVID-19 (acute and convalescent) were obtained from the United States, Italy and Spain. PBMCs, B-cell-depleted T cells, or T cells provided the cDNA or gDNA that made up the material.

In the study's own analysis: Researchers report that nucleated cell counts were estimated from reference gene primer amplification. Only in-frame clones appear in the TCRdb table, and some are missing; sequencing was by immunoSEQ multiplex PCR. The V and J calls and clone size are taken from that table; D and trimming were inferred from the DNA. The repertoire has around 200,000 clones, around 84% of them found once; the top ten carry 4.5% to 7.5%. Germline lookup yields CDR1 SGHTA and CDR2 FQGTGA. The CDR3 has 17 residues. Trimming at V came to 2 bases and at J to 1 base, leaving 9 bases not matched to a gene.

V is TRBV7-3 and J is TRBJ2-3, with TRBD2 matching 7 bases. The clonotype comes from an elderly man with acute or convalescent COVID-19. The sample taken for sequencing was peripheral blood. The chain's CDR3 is CASSLGGGTSRTDTQYF. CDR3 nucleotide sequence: TGTGCCAGCAGCTTAGGGGGGGGAACCTCCCGCACAGATACGCAGTATTTT.